These 29 T cell receptor beta chains came from one sample sequenced in a study of response to subunit inactivated influenza vaccine. Using its own MiXCR run on the RT-PCR reads, TCRdb lists one record per CDR3 protein. The data contain around 530,000 distinct CDR3 sequences, about an eighth of them singletons. The sample consisted of PBMCs from blood, taken on the day of vaccination. Receptors originate from a man aged 45-65 years who received an inactivated influenza vaccine.

This clonotype was found once. The chain uses TRBV2 and TRBJ2-5; D may correspond to TRBD1 or TRBD2 (5 bases each). The CDR3 covers 15 residues. Trimming shortened V by 8 bases and J by 0 bases, and 16 bases separated the two germline ends. Per germline, CDR1 SNHLY and CDR2 FYNNEI. The CDR3 DNA is TGTGCCAGCTCCCCCCGAGGGGCCTACCAAGAGACCCAGTACTTC. Translation gives CASSPRGAYQETQYF.

CDR3 residues: CASSFSMSNNEQFF. The DNA of the CDR3 is TGTGCCAGCAGTTTTTCGATGTCTAACAATGAGCAGTTCTTC. This chain connects TRBV12-3 or TRBV12-4 to TRBJ2-1; D is unclear. V lost 3 bases and J lost 5, with 11 bases in between. The CDR3 is 14 amino acids.

This clonotype has just a few counts. The chain links TRBV6-1 to TRBJ2-2, with 7 bases matching TRBD1. This CDR3 is 14 amino acids long. The germline gives CDR1 MNHNS, CDR2 SASEGT. The J segment lost 2 bases and the V segment lost 6 bases, leaving 3 bases of the junction unmatched. For the CDR3, the DNA is TGTGCCAGCAGGGGGACAGAAAACACCGGGGAGCTGTTTTTT. It is translated as CASRGTENTGELFF.

This clonotype occurred a few times. The chain couples TRBV2 to TRBJ2-1; D may be TRBD1 or TRBD2 (5 bases each). Between the trimmed V and J ends, which lost 10 bases and 5 bases, there was a span of 12 bases. The CDR3 consists of 12 residues. The germline CDR1 and CDR2 sequences are SNHLY and FYNNEI. The CDR3 protein is CATWDHHNEQFF. In DNA, the CDR3 is TGTGCCACGTGGGACCACCACAATGAGCAGTTCTTC.

This clonotype was seen repeatedly, ten times or more. The chain has TRBV10-3 and TRBJ2-1; 8 bases match TRBD2. The CDR3 contains 15 residues. Germline values: CDR1 ENHRY, CDR2 SYGVKD. The ends lost 6 bases at V and 6 bases at J; junction bases unmatched: 10. This CDR3 is CAISGGPTSGNEQFF. The DNA for the CDR3 is TGTGCCATCAGCGGAGGGCCAACTAGCGGCAATGAGCAGTTCTTC.

There are a few counts of this clonotype. This sequence joins TRBV5-1 and TRBJ2-6; D gene ambiguous. V gave up 0 bases and J gave up 0 bases, with 10 bases separating them. The length of the CDR3 is 17 residues. Germline V gene data show CDR1 as SGHRS and CDR2 as YFSETQ. The CDR3 DNA sequence: TGCGCCAGCAGCTTGGACAGAGTCGTCTCTGGGGCCAACGTCCTGACTTTC. This gives the protein CASSLDRVVSGANVLTF.

Many counts were recorded for this clonotype. V usage is TRBV7-9 and J usage is TRBJ2-1; 14 bases map to TRBD2. This CDR3 has 16 amino acids. From germline, CDR1 is SEHNR and CDR2 FQNEAQ (reference sequence). V lost 5 bases to trimming and J lost 6 bases; unmatched junction nucleotides: 6. CDR3 nucleotides: TGTGCCAGCAGCCCGGGGGGACTAGCGGGGGTCAATGAGCAGTTCTTC. It translates to CASSPGGLAGVNEQFF. Based on the CDR3 plus reference TRBV7-9 and TRBJ2-1, the full variable domain is DTGVSQNPRHKITKRGQNVTFRCDPISEHNRLYWYRQTLGQGPEFLTYFQNEAQLEKSRLLSDRFSAERPKGSFSTLEIQRTEQGDSAMYLCASSPGGLAGVNEQFFGPGTRLTVL.

This clonotype appeared many times. The chain uses TRBV12-3 or TRBV12-4 and TRBJ2-1; TRBD2 aligns across 10 bases. CDR3 length equals 16 residues. The V and J ends lost 4 bases and 3 bases, in that order; junction bases with no gene match: 6. The CDR3 DNA sequence: TGTGCCAGCAGTTCCTCTAGCGGGGGCCACTACAATGAGCAGTTCTTC. Translation: CASSSSSGGHYNEQFF.

The chain joins TRBV20-1 to TRBJ2-3, with 10 bases fitting TRBD2. Germline trimming cut 4 bases from V and 0 bases from J; bases unmatched to any gene: 7. The CDR3 has 16 amino acids. Germline-derived CDR1 and CDR2 are DFQATT and SNEGSKA (reference sequence). CDR3 nucleotides: TGCAGTGCTAACGGTCGGACTAGCGGAAGCACAGATACGCAGTATTTT. It yields the protein CSANGRTSGSTDTQYF.

Only a few counts were recorded for this clonotype. This rearrangement joins TRBV6-5 to TRBJ2-3; tentatively, D is TRBD2 (7 bases). Germline CDR1 MNHEY, CDR2 SVGAGI. The CDR3 loop spans 17 amino acids. Trimming shortened V by 4 bases and J by 0 bases, and 17 bases separated the two germline ends. The chain's CDR3 is CASSSRGRGPSTDTQYF. In DNA, the CDR3 is TGTGCCAGCAGTTCCCGGGGGCGGGGGCCTAGCACAGATACGCAGTATTTT.

In this sample, this clonotype turned up a few times. The J gene is TRBJ1-6, the V gene TRBV3-1; D gene ambiguous. V dropped 0 bases and J dropped 11 bases, with 11 bases sitting between them. The CDR3 has 14 residues. Germline CDR1 LGHDT, CDR2 YNNKEL (reference sequence). The CDR3 region is CASSQDGQLTPLHF. DNA for the CDR3: TGTGCCAGCAGCCAAGATGGGCAGCTCACACCCCTCCACTTT.

This clonotype was seen more than once but under ten times. The chain links TRBV9 to TRBJ2-1, with 10 nucleotides matching TRBD2. The germline V gene encodes CDR1 SGDLS and CDR2 YYNGEE. This CDR3 comprises 16 residues. V shed 0 bases and J 7 bases; nucleotides not matched to a gene: 7. The CDR3 reads CASSVVGSGGLNEQFF. The CDR3, as DNA: TGTGCCAGCAGCGTAGTGGGTAGCGGGGGGTTAAATGAGCAGTTCTTC. The complete variable domain, with remaining parts taken from reference TRBV9 and TRBJ2-1, reads DSGVTQTPKHLITATGQRVTLRCSPRSGDLSVYWYQQSLDQGLQFLIQYYNGEERAKGNILERFSAQQFPDLHSELNLSSLELGDSALYFCASSVVGSGGLNEQFFGPGTRLTVL.

The sample holds a few counts of this clonotype. The V and J genes are TRBV12-3 or TRBV12-4 and TRBJ2-6; 8 bases are shared with TRBD1. The CDR3 contains 17 residues. V lost 5 bases, J lost 0 bases, and 6 bases stayed unmatched. CDR3 DNA sequence: TGTGCCAGCAGTGGCCGGACAGGGCACTCTGGGGCCAACGTCCTGACTTTC. Protein product: CASSGRTGHSGANVLTF.

This clonotype was seen many times. As DNA, the CDR3 is TGTGCCAGCAGTAGCAGCCGGAAAGAGACCCAGTACTTC. Translation gives CASSSSRKETQYF. The rearrangement uses TRBV27 and TRBJ2-5; D not certain. Germline-derived CDR1 and CDR2 are MNHEY and SMNVEV (reference sequence). Trimming pared 5 bases from V and 3 bases from J, leaving 10 bases between. This CDR3 spans 13 amino acids.

This clonotype was seen repeatedly, ten times or more. The chain uses TRBV5-1 and TRBJ2-2, with D perhaps TRBD2 (5 bases). The CDR3 consists of 14 residues. The germline V and J ends were trimmed by 5 bases and 0 bases, with 8 bases remaining between them. The V gene's germline CDR1 is SGHRS and CDR2 YFSETQ. CDR3 amino acids: CASRSGTNTGELFF. The CDR3, as DNA: TGCGCCAGCAGATCCGGGACGAACACCGGGGAGCTGTTTTTT. The entire variable domain, with the rest obtained from reference TRBV5-1 and TRBJ2-2, is as follows: KAGVTQTPRYLIKTRGQQVTLSCSPISGHRSVSWYQQTPGQGLQFLFEYFSETQRNKGNFPGRFSGRQFSNSRSEMNVSTLELGDSALYLCASRSGTNTGELFFGEGSRLTVL.

This rearrangement joins TRBV24-1 to TRBJ2-2; 8 nucleotides line up with TRBD2. The CDR3 covers 15 residues. CDR1 and CDR2 from the germline V gene are KGHDR and SFDVKD. Trimming removed 5 bases from V and 5 bases from J; junction bases left unmatched: 6. The CDR3 sequence: CATSGAGASTGELFF. The DNA of the CDR3 is TGTGCCACCAGTGGAGCGGGGGCATCGACCGGGGAGCTGTTTTTT.

V and J are TRBV12-3 or TRBV12-4 and TRBJ2-2; TRBD1 matches 11 bases. Losses at the gene ends were 2 bases for V and 4 bases for J; bases not matched to a gene: 9. The CDR3 is 18 amino acids. The CDR3 is CASSLFPPGTGGTGELFF. CDR3 nucleotides: TGTGCCAGCAGTTTATTCCCCCCCGGGACAGGGGGCACCGGGGAGCTGTTTTTT.

This chain uses TRBV7-8 with TRBJ2-5; TRBD1 matches 8 bases. Losses at the gene ends were 5 bases for V and 5 bases for J; bases not matched to a gene: 7. The germline CDR1 and CDR2 sequences are SGHVS and FQNEAQ. The CDR3 spans 14 residues. CDR3 sequence: CASSPGGVGETQYF. CDR3 DNA sequence: TGTGCCAGCAGCCCAGGGGGCGTAGGGGAGACCCAGTACTTC.

Ten or more counts support this clonotype. The V gene is TRBV28, the J gene TRBJ2-7; 7 bases map to TRBD2. There are 15 residues in the CDR3. V was clipped by 3 bases and J by 2 bases; unmatched bases: 7. Germline V gene sequence: CDR1 MDHEN, CDR2 SYDVKM. The CDR3 nucleotides read TGTGCCAGCAGTTTCCCGGCGGGAGTAACCTACGAGCAGTACTTC. Its protein product is CASSFPAGVTYEQYF.

This clonotype was counted at least ten times. The chain recombines TRBV12-3 or TRBV12-4 with TRBJ2-3; D uncertain. The CDR3 loop spans 13 amino acids. The V and J ends lost 6 bases and 3 bases respectively, with 10 bases between them. The CDR3, as DNA: TGTGCCAGCAGCCCGGTTGGTACAGATACGCAGTATTTT. Translated: CASSPVGTDTQYF.

The gene calls are TRBV2 and TRBJ2-3; D is ambiguous. CDR1 and CDR2 from the germline V gene are SNHLY and FYNNEI. Trimming removed 1 base from V and 2 bases from J, with 7 bases in between. The CDR3 totals 14 residues. CDR3 DNA sequence: TGTGCCAGCAGTGAAGGCAGCCACACAGATACGCAGTATTTT. Translation: CASSEGSHTDTQYF.

This chain links TRBV6-5 with TRBJ2-3; D is ambiguous. V was shortened by 0 bases and J by 4 bases, with 11 bases between the two germline ends. CDR1 and CDR2 from the germline V gene are MNHEY and SVGAGI. CDR3 length: 15 amino acids. The CDR3 loop reads CASSYSLGFPDTQYF. The CDR3 DNA follows: TGTGCCAGCAGTTACTCTTTGGGGTTCCCAGATACGCAGTATTTT.

The V gene is TRBV4-1, the J gene TRBJ2-2; D may be TRBD1 or TRBD2 (5 bases each). V dropped 4 bases and J dropped 1 base, with 19 bases sitting between them. CDR3 length: 18 residues. Germline V gives CDR1 MGHRA, CDR2 YSYEKL. The CDR3 DNA is TGCGCCAGCAGCCGACCCGCCGGGACGACACGGAACACCGGGGAGCTGTTTTTT. Its protein product is CASSRPAGTTRNTGELFF.

This clonotype came up many times. V usage is TRBV5-1 and J usage is TRBJ2-1; D is perhaps TRBD1 (7 bases). The CDR3 consists of 17 residues. Germline V lookup: CDR1 SGHRS, CDR2 YFSETQ. V shed 4 bases and J shed 3 bases, with 20 bases lying between them. CDR3 sequence reads: CASSRSQGGELYNEQFF. CDR3 nucleotides: TGCGCCAGCAGCCGATCCCAGGGGGGCGAGCTCTACAATGAGCAGTTCTTC.

The chain carries TRBV28 and TRBJ2-7, with 10 bases aligning to TRBD2. The CDR3 loop spans 15 amino acids. The V segment lost 3 bases and the J segment 9 bases; nucleotides outside the gene matches: 11. CDR1 is MDHEN, CDR2 SYDVKM, per germline. CDR3 coding DNA: TGTGCCAGCAGTTTTCTAGCGGGAGATTCTTTTGGGCAGTACTTC. This gives the protein CASSFLAGDSFGQYF.

A few counts support this clonotype. The V gene is TRBV4-1, the J gene TRBJ2-1; TRBD2 matches at 10 bases. CDR3 size: 15 residues. Per germline, CDR1 MGHRA and CDR2 YSYEKL. Trimming cost V 3 bases and J 3 bases; bases outside gene matches: 2. The CDR3, as DNA: TGCGCCAGCAGCCACCTAGCGGGGGTCTACAATGAGCAGTTCTTC. This sequence encodes CASSHLAGVYNEQFF.

The chain recombines TRBV20-1 with TRBJ2-2; a weak D match, TRBD1 (7 bases). Trimming removed 0 bases at V and 3 bases at J, with 14 bases between. The CDR3 contains 16 residues. The germline CDR1 and CDR2 sequences are DFQATT and SNEGSKA (reference sequence). CDR3 nucleotides: TGCAGTGCTAGAGATCTCGGCAGGGGGGACACCGGGGAGCTGTTTTTT. It specifies CSARDLGRGDTGELFF.

This clonotype has more than one count but fewer than ten. This chain uses TRBV5-1 with TRBJ2-5; 10 positions match TRBD2. J was trimmed by 7 bases and V by 0 bases; bases with no gene match: 6. The V gene's germline CDR1 is SGHRS and CDR2 YFSETQ. The CDR3 extends over 15 amino acids. Here the CDR3 reads CASSLEASGSGTQYF. Written as DNA, the CDR3 is TGCGCCAGCAGCTTGGAGGCTAGCGGGAGCGGGACCCAGTACTTC.

This clonotype was counted many times. The J gene is TRBJ2-1, the V gene TRBV25-1; no reliable D call. Trimming stripped 2 bases from V and 9 bases from J, with 14 bases between. From germline, CDR1 is MGHDK and CDR2 SYGVNS. The CDR3 runs to 14 residues. CDR3: CASSEGIIYGEQFF. The CDR3 DNA sequence: TGTGCCAGCAGTGAAGGGATTATTTACGGTGAGCAGTTCTTC.